The clone carrying this TCR beta chain was counted a single time. The data derive from a study of cytomegalovirus exposure and HLA in healthy donors. CDR3 length equals 15 residues. Germline loops: CDR1 MNHEY, CDR2 SVGAGI. Deletions cut 2 bases from V and 9 bases from J, with 19 bases between. The study ran its PCR with 60 Vbeta and 13 Jbeta primers. The table came from immunoSEQ multiplex PCR; TCRdb's copy has only in-frame clones and leaves some out. The sample records around 100,000 clones, over 60% being singletons. The clonotype comes from a female donor in good health and CMV-seropositive. The sample was PBMCs. The rearrangement links TRBV6-5 to TRBJ1-1; perhaps TRBD1 as D (6 bases). In DNA, the CDR3 is TGTGCCAGCAGTTACGGGGGCCGACCAGAGGCGAAAGCTTTCTTT. Amino acids: CASSYGGRPEAKAFF.